Sequencing of this T cell receptor beta chain was carried out in a study of T cell responses to AZD1222 COVID-19 vaccine (dated by TCRdb to the early 2020s). At the level of the whole study: TCR sequencing covered 230 to 250 trial participants: 200 to 220 given two doses of AZD1222 and 26 given two doses of MenACWY control vaccine. Trial participants were enrolled by age into 18-55, 56-69 and 70-plus year subgroups, with approximately 150, 28 and 58 TCR-sequenced participants respectively.

Of note for this clone: The target of this receptor is not known. One base away there is no much larger clone; base qualities are not given.

The germline V and J ends show losses of 3 bases and 3 bases respectively, and no gene match explains 2 bases of the junction. For CDR1 and CDR2, the germline V gene (reference sequence) lists LNHDA and SQIVND. The CDR3 spans 14 residues, from the cysteine through the phenylalanine. Only the CDR3 region is kept as DNA, spanning 42 bases read in frame from base 1. The CDR3 regions of human TCRbeta chains were analyzed by immunosequencing. In the source study's methods: Repertoire TCRs were matched against a reference library of SARS-CoV-2-specific TCRs generated with the MIRA antigen-specificity platform. Breadth was defined as the fraction of unique TCRs that were SARS-CoV-2-associated. Depth was defined as the fraction of total T cells that were SARS-CoV-2-associated. Using the MIRA data, each spike-specific TCR was mapped to the spike region that the TCR reacts to and placed in a CD4 or CD8 class. Log10-transformed breadth and depth values were compared by one-way ANOVA with Sidak's multiple comparisons tests. As stored in TCRdb, this immuneACCESS dataset retains in-frame rearrangements with V and J assigned. A fraction of the clones does not appear; measured against another copy, unresolved V genes explain less than half of the discrepancy, and the remainder lacks a known reason. The V and J calls and clone size come from that table; D and trimming were worked out from the DNA. Recorded for this sample are around 150,000 clones; over 90% of them occurred a single time. In total, the top ten clones hold around 3.5% of the sample.

General study outcomes and caveats: Participants were mostly white British and included more females than males, and it was suggested by the authors that clonal diversity may have been underestimated. Epitopes outside the regions mutated in the B.1.351 and B.1.1.7 variants were reportedly recognized by nearly half of the unique spike-specific TCRs. The whole spike protein was spanned by vaccine-associated CD4 TCRs, and dominant responses were seen in regions 160-218 and 743-854. Because no day 14 peak-response samples were available, repertoires were characterized only after the peak T cell response. The 56-69-year group was small, and its depth increase did not reach significance, likely because of low power. After two AZD1222 doses, both the breadth and the depth of spike-specific TCRs were significantly higher than at day 0 and than in MenACWY recipients. Conclusions about previously exposed vaccinees are limited, since just five or six AZD1222 recipients were seropositive for SARS-CoV-2 at baseline.

The sample's time point label is to be understood as: about 28 days (+/-7) after the second vaccine dose. AZD1222 recipients with second doses at about 4 weeks or about 12 weeks were pooled, because spike-specific TCR depth and breadth did not differ between schedules. The vaccinee samples were drawn from two UK trials, COV001 and COV002, one of which was a single-blind randomized controlled phase 2/3 trial testing AZD1222 (ChAdOx1 nCoV-19) in healthy adults. For TCRbeta chain sequencing, PBMC samples from trial participants were taken at day 0 and at day 28 after the second dose. The rearrangement combines TRBV19 with TRBJ1-2, with 9 junctional bases fitting TRBD1. This TCR was recovered from an adult who received the AZD1222 COVID-19 vaccine. This specimen was peripheral blood, taken 28 days after the second AZD1222 dose. CDR3 region: CASSMGDRDYGYTF. The sequenced DNA is TGTGCCAGTAGTATGGGGGACAGGGACTATGGCTACACCTTC.